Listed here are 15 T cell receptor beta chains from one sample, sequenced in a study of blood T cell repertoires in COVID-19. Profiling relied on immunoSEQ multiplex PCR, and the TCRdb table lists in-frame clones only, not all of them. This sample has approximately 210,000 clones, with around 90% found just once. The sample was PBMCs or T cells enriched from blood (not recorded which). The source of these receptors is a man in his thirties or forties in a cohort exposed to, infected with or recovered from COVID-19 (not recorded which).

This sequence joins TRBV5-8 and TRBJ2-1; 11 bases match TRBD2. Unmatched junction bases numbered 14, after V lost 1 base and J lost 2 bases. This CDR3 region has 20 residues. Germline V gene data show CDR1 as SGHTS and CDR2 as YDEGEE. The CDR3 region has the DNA TGTGCCAGCAGCTTGTGGGTTGGCACTAGCGGGAGTGACGCCTACAATGAGCAGTTCTTC. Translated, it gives CASSLWVGTSGSDAYNEQFF.

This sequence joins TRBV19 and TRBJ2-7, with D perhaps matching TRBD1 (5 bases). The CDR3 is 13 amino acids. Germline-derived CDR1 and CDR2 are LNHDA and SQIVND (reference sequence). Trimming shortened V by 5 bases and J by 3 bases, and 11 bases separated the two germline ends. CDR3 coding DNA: TGTGCCAGTAGTCTCCAGGGTATCTACGAGCAGTACTTC. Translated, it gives CASSLQGIYEQYF. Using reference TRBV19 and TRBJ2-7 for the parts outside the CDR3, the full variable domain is DGGITQSPKYLFRKEGQNVTLSCEQNLNHDAMYWYRQDPGQGLRLIYYSQIVNDFQKGDIAEGYSVSREKKESFPLTVTSAQKNPTAFYLCASSLQGIYEQYFGPGTRLTVT.

CDR3 nucleotides: TGTGCCAGCAGTAGGAGGGTAAGCCACGAGCAGTACTTC. Translated, it gives CASSRRVSHEQYF. This rearrangement joins TRBV25-1 to TRBJ2-7; D is possibly TRBD2 (6 bases). V was cut by 5 bases and J by 5 bases, with 13 bases left in between. The CDR3 totals 13 residues. Per the germline V gene, CDR1 is MGHDK and CDR2 is SYGVNS.

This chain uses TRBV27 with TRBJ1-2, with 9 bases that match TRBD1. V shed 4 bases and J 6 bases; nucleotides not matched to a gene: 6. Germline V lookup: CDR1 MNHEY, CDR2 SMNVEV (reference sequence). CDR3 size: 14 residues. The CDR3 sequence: CASSYKTGGHGYTF. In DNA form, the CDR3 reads TGTGCCAGCAGTTATAAGACAGGGGGTCATGGCTACACCTTC.

The CDR3 spells CASSLASRGNEKLFF. The CDR3 DNA is TGTGCCAGCAGCTTGGCTTCCAGAGGCAATGAAAAACTGTTTTTT. The rearrangement links TRBV5-4 to TRBJ1-4; D not resolved. Between the trimmed V and J ends, which lost 0 bases and 5 bases, there was a span of 11 bases. The CDR3 totals 15 residues. Per germline, CDR1 SGHNT and CDR2 YYREEE (reference sequence).

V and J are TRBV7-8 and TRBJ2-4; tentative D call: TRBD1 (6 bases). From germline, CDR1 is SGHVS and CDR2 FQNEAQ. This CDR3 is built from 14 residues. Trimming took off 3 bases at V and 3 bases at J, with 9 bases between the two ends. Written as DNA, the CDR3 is TGTGCCAGCAGCTTGCTCAGGGGCAAAAACATTCAGTACTTC. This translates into CASSLLRGKNIQYF. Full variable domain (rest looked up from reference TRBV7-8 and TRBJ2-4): GAGVSQSPRYKVAKRGQDVALRCDPISGHVSLFWYQQALGQGPEFLTYFQNEAQLDKSGLPSDRFFAERPEGSVSTLKIQRTQQEDSAVYLCASSLLRGKNIQYFGAGTRLSVL.

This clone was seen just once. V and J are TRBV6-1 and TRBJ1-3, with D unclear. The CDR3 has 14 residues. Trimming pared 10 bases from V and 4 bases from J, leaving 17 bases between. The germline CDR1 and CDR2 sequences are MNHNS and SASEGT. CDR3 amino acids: CATLAGSTGNTIYF. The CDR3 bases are TGTGCCACCCTCGCCGGTAGTACCGGAAACACCATATATTTT.

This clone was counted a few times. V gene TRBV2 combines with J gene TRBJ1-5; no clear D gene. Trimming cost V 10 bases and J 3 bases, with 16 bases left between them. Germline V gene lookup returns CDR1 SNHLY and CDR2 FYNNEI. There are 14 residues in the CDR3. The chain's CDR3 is CATQSGPVNQPQHF. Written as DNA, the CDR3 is TGTGCCACCCAAAGTGGGCCAGTCAATCAGCCCCAGCATTTT.

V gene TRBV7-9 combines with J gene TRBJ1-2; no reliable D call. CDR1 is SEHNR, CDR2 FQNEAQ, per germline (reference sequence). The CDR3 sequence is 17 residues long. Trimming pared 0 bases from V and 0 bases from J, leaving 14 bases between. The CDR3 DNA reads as TGTGCCAGCAGCTTAGCTTTTCCTACTAGAGCTAACTATGGCTACACCTTC. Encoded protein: CASSLAFPTRANYGYTF.

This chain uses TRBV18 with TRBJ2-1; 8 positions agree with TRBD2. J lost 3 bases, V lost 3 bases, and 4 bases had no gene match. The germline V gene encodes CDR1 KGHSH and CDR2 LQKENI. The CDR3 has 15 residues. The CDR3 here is CASSPREAGYNEQFF. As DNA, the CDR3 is TGTGCCAGCTCACCGCGGGAGGCCGGCTACAATGAGCAGTTCTTC.

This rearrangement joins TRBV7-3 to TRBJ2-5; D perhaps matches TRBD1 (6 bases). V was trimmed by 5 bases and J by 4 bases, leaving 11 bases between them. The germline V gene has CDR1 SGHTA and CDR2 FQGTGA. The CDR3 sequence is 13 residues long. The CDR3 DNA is TGTGCCAGCAGCCTAAACAGGGTAGAGACCCAGTACTTC. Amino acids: CASSLNRVETQYF.

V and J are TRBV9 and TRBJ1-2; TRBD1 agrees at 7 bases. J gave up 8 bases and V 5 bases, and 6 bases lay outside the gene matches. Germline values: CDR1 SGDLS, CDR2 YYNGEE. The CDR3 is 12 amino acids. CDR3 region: CASRDRASGYTF. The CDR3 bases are TGTGCCAGCAGAGACAGGGCGAGCGGCTACACCTTC.

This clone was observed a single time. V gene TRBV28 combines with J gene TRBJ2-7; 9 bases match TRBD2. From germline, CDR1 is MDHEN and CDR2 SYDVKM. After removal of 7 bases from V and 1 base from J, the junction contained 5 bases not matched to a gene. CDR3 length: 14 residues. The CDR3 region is CASISGSYSYEQYF. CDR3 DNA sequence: TGTGCCAGCATTAGCGGGAGTTATTCCTACGAGCAGTACTTC.

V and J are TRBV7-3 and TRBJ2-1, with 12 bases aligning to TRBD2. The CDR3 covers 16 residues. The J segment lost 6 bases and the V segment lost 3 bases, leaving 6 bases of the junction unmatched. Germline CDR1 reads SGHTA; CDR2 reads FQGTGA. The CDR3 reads CASSFSTSGRSNEQFF. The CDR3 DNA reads TGTGCCAGCAGCTTTTCGACTAGCGGGAGAAGCAATGAGCAGTTCTTC.

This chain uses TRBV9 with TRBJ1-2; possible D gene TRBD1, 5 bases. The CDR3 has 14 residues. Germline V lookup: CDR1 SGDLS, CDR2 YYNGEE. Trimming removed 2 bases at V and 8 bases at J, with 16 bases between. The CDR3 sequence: CASSVGLFPRGYTF. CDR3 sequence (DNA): TGTGCCAGCAGCGTGGGACTTTTCCCGCGGGGCTACACCTTC.